These 25 T cell receptor beta chains originate from one sample sequenced in a study of persistence of HIV-infected CD4 T cells. These TCRs' antigens remain unknown. Cells were stimulated with overlapping HIV-1 Gag 15-mer peptides. Memory cells lacking CD40L and CD69 with high CD45RO were sorted. The libraries were made with immunoSEQ version 4 in survey mode. Clones were read by immunoSEQ multiplex PCR, and TCRdb kept only the in-frame ones, dropping some. In the table there are around 35,000 clones, 80% to 85% of which are singletons. The sample was cultured CD4+ T cells from PBMCs, taken from a patient who received antiretroviral therapy. The receptors stem from an adult with HIV. The donor label of this sample is uncertain.

This rearrangement joins TRBV19 to TRBJ2-3, with 9 bases matching TRBD1. There are 18 residues in the CDR3. Trimming cost V 5 bases and J 0 bases; bases outside gene matches: 12. Germline V lookup: CDR1 LNHDA, CDR2 SQIVND (reference sequence). The CDR3 DNA sequence: TGTGCCAGTAGTCCTCAGTGGGGACAGGGAACTAGCACAGATACGCAGTATTTT. Translation: CASSPQWGQGTSTDTQYF.

The chain is built from TRBV5-8 and TRBJ2-3; D is unclear. This CDR3 is built from 14 residues. Trimming pared 0 bases from V and 1 base from J, leaving 6 bases between. Germline CDR1 reads SGHTS; CDR2 reads YDEGEE. The CDR3 here is CASSLGHRTDTQYF. The CDR3 DNA reads as TGTGCCAGCAGCTTGGGCCACCGCACAGATACGCAGTATTTT.

The chain joins TRBV4-1 to TRBJ1-6; tentative D call: TRBD1 (5 bases). Germline V gene sequence: CDR1 MGHRA, CDR2 YSYEKL. Trimming took 0 bases from V and 14 from J, leaving 17 bases between them. This CDR3 region has 15 residues. In DNA form, the CDR3 reads TGCGCCAGCAGCCAAGAGTTAGGGGCGGGGAGGGCCCTCCACTTT. Protein sequence: CASSQELGAGRALHF.

The rearrangement joins TRBV9 to TRBJ1-1; D unclear. With 2 bases removed from V and 3 bases from J, the gap between germline ends came to 11 bases. This CDR3 has 14 residues. CDR1 SGDLS and CDR2 YYNGEE come from the germline V gene. CDR3 nucleotide sequence: TGTGCCAGCAGCGTGGGTCGGCAGGACACTGAAGCTTTCTTT. Translation: CASSVGRQDTEAFF.

The chain uses TRBV28 and TRBJ2-5; D not resolved. Looked up from germline, CDR1 is MDHEN and CDR2 is SYDVKM. V was pared by 5 bases and J by 7 bases, with 14 bases between. CDR3 length equals 13 residues. The CDR3 sequence is CASSQADLWTQYF. The CDR3 nucleotides are TGTGCCAGCAGTCAGGCAGACCTATGGACCCAGTACTTC.

V usage is TRBV7-8 and J usage is TRBJ1-5; D ambiguous. The CDR3 covers 13 residues. V gave up 2 bases and J gave up 7 bases, with 9 bases separating them. Germline V CDR1 and CDR2: SGHVS, FQNEAQ. CDR3 DNA: TGTGCCAGCAGCTTATATGTGGACCAGCCCCAGCATTTT. This translates into CASSLYVDQPQHF.

The V and J genes are TRBV5-5 and TRBJ1-4; D not resolved. The ends were cut back, 4 bases at V and 8 bases at J, with 12 bases in the middle. The germline V gene has CDR1 SGHKS and CDR2 YYEKEE (reference sequence). The CDR3 sequence is 13 residues long. CDR3 region: CASSPRRGEKLFF. CDR3 coding DNA: TGTGCCAGCAGCCCCAGGCGCGGAGAAAAACTGTTTTTT.

The chain links TRBV28 to TRBJ2-7; 7 bases agree with TRBD1. After removal of 5 bases from V and 0 bases from J, the junction contained 10 bases not matched to a gene. This CDR3 region has 16 residues. The germline gives CDR1 MDHEN, CDR2 SYDVKM. This CDR3 is CASSGPDRQLSYEQYF. The CDR3 DNA reads TGTGCCAGCAGTGGCCCGGACAGGCAGCTCTCCTACGAGCAGTACTTC.

In this sample, this clone turned up once. The chain has TRBV30 and TRBJ2-3; 7 bases match TRBD1. Germline V gene data show CDR1 as GTSNPN and CDR2 as SVGIG (reference sequence). The CDR3 is 11 residues long. V shed 5 bases, J shed 4 bases, and the junction held 0 bases outside the gene matches. CDR3: CAWGQADTQYF. CDR3 bases: TGTGCCTGGGGACAGGCAGATACGCAGTATTTT.

V is TRBV27 and J is TRBJ1-2; no reliable D call. Germline V gene data show CDR1 as MNHEY and CDR2 as SMNVEV (reference sequence). The V gene lost 6 bases and the J gene lost 7 bases, with 18 bases spanning the gap. The length of the CDR3 is 14 residues. The DNA of the CDR3 is TGTGCCAGCAGCCCACAAGGGAGCTCCTTTGGCTACACCTTC. The encoded protein is CASSPQGSSFGYTF.

This sequence joins TRBV29-1 and TRBJ2-2; TRBD1 matches 8 bases. V gave up 6 bases and J gave up 4 bases; unmatched junction bases: 4. The germline gives CDR1 SQVTM, CDR2 ANQGSEA. The CDR3 consists of 13 residues. The CDR3 is CSVRQGTTGELFF. The CDR3 DNA is TGCAGCGTGCGACAGGGGACCACCGGGGAGCTGTTTTTT.

The chain links TRBV9 to TRBJ1-1; TRBD1 matches at 9 bases. The trim removed 4 bases at V and 4 bases at J, leaving 8 bases unmatched. CDR1 and CDR2 (germline): SGDLS, YYNGEE. The CDR3 is 15 residues long. The CDR3 DNA sequence: TGTGCCAGCAGCTCGAGGACAGGGGTGAGCACTGAAGCTTTCTTT. Protein: CASSSRTGVSTEAFF.

V usage is TRBV5-1 and J usage is TRBJ2-7, with 7 bases aligning to TRBD1. Germline loops: CDR1 SGHRS, CDR2 YFSETQ. The length of the CDR3 is 14 residues. The J segment lost 6 bases and the V segment lost 4 bases, leaving 10 bases of the junction unmatched. The CDR3, as DNA: TGCGCCAGCAGCCCGTCCGGGACAGTAAGCGAGCAGTACTTC. Its protein is CASSPSGTVSEQYF. The full variable domain, with the rest looked up from reference TRBV5-1 and TRBJ2-7, is KAGVTQTPRYLIKTRGQQVTLSCSPISGHRSVSWYQQTPGQGLQFLFEYFSETQRNKGNFPGRFSGRQFSNSRSEMNVSTLELGDSALYLCASSPSGTVSEQYFGPGTRLTVT.

In regard to this clone: One junction end does not reproduce the germline sequence, and a read error may be involved. The rearrangement links TRBV15 to TRBJ1-1; perhaps TRBD1 as D (5 bases). Germline CDR1 LNHNV, CDR2 YYDKDF (reference sequence). The CDR3 covers 13 residues. The chain's CDR3 is CATSRSGRSLVLF. CDR3 in DNA: TGTGCCACCAGCAGATCGGGGCGGAGCCTCGTCCTCTTT.

For this clone: This sample includes further DNA sequences coding for the same CDR3. The chain couples TRBV12-5 to TRBJ2-5; D remains unclear. The CDR3 contains 15 residues. Germline assignment: CDR1 LGHNT and CDR2 FRNRAP. Trimming pared 0 bases from V and 1 base from J, leaving 9 bases between. The CDR3: CASGLVHGSQETQYF. The CDR3 nucleotides read TGTGCTAGTGGTTTGGTACACGGCAGCCAAGAGACCCAGTACTTC.

Worth noting for this clone: Within the sample, other DNA sequences also encode this same CDR3. The chain uses TRBV5-1 and TRBJ1-6; TRBD1 agrees at 10 bases. V lost 0 bases to trimming and J lost 9 bases; unmatched junction nucleotides: 3. Per germline, CDR1 SGHRS and CDR2 YFSETQ. CDR3 length: 15 residues. Here the CDR3 reads CASSLGQGAGSPLHF. The CDR3, as DNA: TGCGCCAGCAGCTTGGGACAGGGGGCGGGTTCACCCCTCCACTTT. Full variable domain (rest looked up from reference TRBV5-1 and TRBJ1-6): KAGVTQTPRYLIKTRGQQVTLSCSPISGHRSVSWYQQTPGQGLQFLFEYFSETQRNKGNFPGRFSGRQFSNSRSEMNVSTLELGDSALYLCASSLGQGAGSPLHFGNGTRLTVT.

The chain uses TRBV28 and TRBJ1-3; D call uncertain. This CDR3 is 17 amino acids long. Trimming removed 2 bases at V and 3 bases at J, with 17 bases between. The germline V gene encodes CDR1 MDHEN and CDR2 SYDVKM. The CDR3 is CASSLTDSLAVGNTIYF. CDR3 coding DNA: TGTGCCAGCAGTTTAACGGACTCCTTGGCAGTTGGAAACACCATATATTTT.

This sequence joins TRBV6-2 or TRBV6-3 and TRBJ2-1; 7 bases line up with TRBD2. The CDR3 has 16 amino acids. The V gene end was trimmed by 4 bases and the J gene end by 4 bases; junction bases not matched to a gene: 10. Germline V lookup: CDR1 MNHEY, CDR2 SVGEGT. CDR3 region: CASSSLDWEGYNEQFF. The DNA for the CDR3 is TGTGCCAGCAGTTCCCTAGACTGGGAGGGTTACAATGAGCAGTTCTTC.

The chain carries TRBV7-3 and TRBJ2-1; D is unresolved. The V gene lost 4 bases and the J gene lost 3 bases, with 7 bases spanning the gap. The germline gives CDR1 SGHTA, CDR2 FQGTGA. The CDR3 runs to 13 residues. This CDR3 is CASSSPGYNEQFF. DNA for the CDR3: TGTGCCAGCAGCTCCCCGGGCTACAATGAGCAGTTCTTC.

The V and J genes are TRBV6-5 and TRBJ1-2; no definite D call. This CDR3 spans 15 amino acids. The germline V gene encodes CDR1 MNHEY and CDR2 SVGAGI. Trimming cost V 5 bases and J 6 bases, with 19 bases left between them. CDR3 nucleotide sequence: TGTGCCAGCAGTCGCGGGGAGGGTGGAGCACATGGCTACACCTTC. Translating gives CASSRGEGGAHGYTF.

This clone was found once. J is TRBJ1-1 and V is TRBV28; unclear D gene. Between the trimmed V and J ends, which lost 4 bases and 4 bases, there was a span of 13 bases. Germline V gene data show CDR1 as MDHEN and CDR2 as SYDVKM. CDR3 length: 14 residues. The CDR3 sequence: CASSSPGMGTEAFF. In DNA, the CDR3 is TGTGCCAGCAGTTCCCCGGGGATGGGCACTGAAGCTTTCTTT.

This clone was counted only a few times. The chain is built from TRBV10-1 and TRBJ1-1, with a tentative D call TRBD1 (6 bases). Germline values: CDR1 WNHNN, CDR2 SYGVQD (reference sequence). The CDR3 consists of 14 residues. Trimming took off 1 base at V and 3 bases at J, with 9 bases between the two ends. This CDR3 is CASSEYRADTEAFF. CDR3 nucleotide sequence: TGCGCCAGCAGTGAGTACAGGGCGGACACTGAAGCTTTCTTT.

This clone was counted a few times. The gene calls are TRBV7-9 and TRBJ1-3; TRBD1 agrees at 7 bases. CDR1 is SEHNR and CDR2 is FQNEAQ in the germline V gene (reference sequence). The CDR3 sequence is 15 residues long. V lost 4 bases and J lost 1; bases outside the gene matches: 4. CDR3 DNA sequence: TGTGCCAGCAGCTCGTACAGGGGATCTGGAAACACCATATATTTT. Its translation: CASSSYRGSGNTIYF.

This clone showed up just once. The rearrangement links TRBV5-1 to TRBJ2-2; D remains ambiguous. The CDR3 loop spans 14 amino acids. Germline loops: CDR1 SGHRS, CDR2 YFSETQ. Trimming took 3 bases from V and 1 from J, leaving 7 bases between them. In DNA, the CDR3 is TGCGCCAGCAGCTGGACGGGGAACACCGGGGAGCTGTTTTTT. This sequence encodes CASSWTGNTGELFF.

The chain joins TRBV19 to TRBJ2-3, with 8 bases fitting TRBD2. Germline values: CDR1 LNHDA, CDR2 SQIVND (reference sequence). The V segment lost 3 bases and the J segment 6 bases; nucleotides outside the gene matches: 11. There are 16 residues in the CDR3. The CDR3 reads CASSISAGGAGDTQYF. The CDR3 DNA reads TGTGCCAGTAGTATTTCGGCCGGGGGGGCCGGGGATACGCAGTATTTT.